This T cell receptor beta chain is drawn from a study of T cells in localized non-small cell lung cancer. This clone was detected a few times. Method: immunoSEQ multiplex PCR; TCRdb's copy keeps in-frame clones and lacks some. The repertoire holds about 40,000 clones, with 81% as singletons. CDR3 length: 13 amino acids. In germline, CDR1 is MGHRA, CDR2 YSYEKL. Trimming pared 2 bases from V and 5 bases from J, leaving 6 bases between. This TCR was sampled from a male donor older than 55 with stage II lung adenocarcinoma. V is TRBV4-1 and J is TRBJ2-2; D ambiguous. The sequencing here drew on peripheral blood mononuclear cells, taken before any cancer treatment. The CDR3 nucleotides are TGCGCCAGCAGCCAAACGAGGACCGGGGAGCTGTTTTTT. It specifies CASSQTRTGELFF.